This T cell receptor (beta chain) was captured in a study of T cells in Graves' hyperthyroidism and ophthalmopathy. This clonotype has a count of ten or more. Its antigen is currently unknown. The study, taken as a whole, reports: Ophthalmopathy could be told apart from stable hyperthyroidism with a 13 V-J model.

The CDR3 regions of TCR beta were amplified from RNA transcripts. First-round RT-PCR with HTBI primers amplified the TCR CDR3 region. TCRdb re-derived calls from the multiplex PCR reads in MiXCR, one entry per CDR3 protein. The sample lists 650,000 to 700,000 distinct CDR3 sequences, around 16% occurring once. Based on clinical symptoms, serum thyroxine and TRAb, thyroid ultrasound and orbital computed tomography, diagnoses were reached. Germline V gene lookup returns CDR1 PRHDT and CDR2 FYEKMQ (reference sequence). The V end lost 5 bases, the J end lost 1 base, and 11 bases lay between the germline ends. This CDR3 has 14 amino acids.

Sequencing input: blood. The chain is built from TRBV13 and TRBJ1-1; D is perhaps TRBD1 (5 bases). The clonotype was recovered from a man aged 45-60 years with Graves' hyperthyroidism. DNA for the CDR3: TGTGCCAGCAGCCCCCTAAGGGGGAACACTGAAGCTTTCTTT. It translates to CASSPLRGNTEAFF.